The 27 T cell receptor beta chains listed next were all sequenced from one sample in a study of monozygotic twins with inflammatory bowel disease. For each CDR3 protein, TCRdb gives one entry from its re-call of the 5' RACE reads, without DNA. This sample's clone table lists about 420,000 distinct CDR3 sequences. The sample comprised blood. These receptors were collected from a human donor with ulcerative colitis or Crohn's disease, or a healthy co-twin of an affected twin (not recorded which).

J is TRBJ2-1 and V is TRBV18; lacking DNA, the TRBD2 call made by TCRdb goes unchecked. Germline V gene lookup returns CDR1 KGHSH and CDR2 LQKENI. The CDR3 runs 16 residues. The CDR3: CASSWPTSGTGDEQFF. Using reference TRBV18 and TRBJ2-1 for the parts outside the CDR3, the full variable domain is NAGVMQNPRHLVRRRGQEARLRCSPMKGHSHVYWYRQLPEEGLKFMVYLQKENIIDESGMPKERFSAEFPKEGPSILRIQQVVRGDSAAYFCASSWPTSGTGDEQFFGPGTRLTVL.

V is TRBV19 and J is TRBJ1-6; as DNA is missing, the TRBD1 call by TCRdb cannot be tested. CDR1 is LNHDA, CDR2 SQIVND, per germline (reference sequence). This CDR3 is built from 13 residues. CDR3 sequence reads: CASNRQGDSPLHF.

The chain carries TRBV12-3 or TRBV12-4 and TRBJ2-6; TCRdb calls TRBD1, which cannot be checked without DNA. There are 14 residues in the CDR3. Here the CDR3 reads CASSRGTGANVLTF.

The chain recombines TRBV28 with TRBJ1-2; TCRdb's D call of TRBD1 is untestable without DNA. Germline V lookup: CDR1 MDHEN, CDR2 SYDVKM. The CDR3 extends over 14 amino acids. CDR3 region: CASRGTGVVYGYTF.

The chain uses TRBV15 and TRBJ2-2; TCRdb's D call of TRBD1 is untestable without DNA. Germline assignment: CDR1 LNHNV and CDR2 YYDKDF (reference sequence). The length of the CDR3 is 16 residues. The CDR3 region is CASSGAGATNTGELFF.

The rearrangement joins TRBV20-1 to TRBJ2-2; as DNA is missing, the TRBD2 call by TCRdb cannot be tested. This CDR3 comprises 17 residues. CDR1 is DFQATT and CDR2 is SNEGSKA in the germline V gene (reference sequence). The CDR3 is CSAALPSGRGGTGELFF.

The chain recombines TRBV12-3 or TRBV12-4 with TRBJ2-7; checking the TCRdb D call of TRBD1 is not possible without DNA. The CDR3 covers 13 residues. The CDR3 sequence is CASTPGHSYEQYF.

The rearrangement uses TRBV28 and TRBJ1-4; TCRdb's assignment of TRBD1 cannot be checked, as there is no DNA. This CDR3 is built from 14 residues. CDR1 is MDHEN, CDR2 SYDVKM, per germline. The CDR3 region is CASSPGTGREKLFF.

The chain is built from TRBV4-3 and TRBJ2-1; TCRdb indicates TRBD2, and absent DNA this call remains unverified. Germline CDR1 reads LGHNA; CDR2 reads YSLEER. CDR3 length equals 17 residues. CDR3 protein: CASSQAGLAGVKNEQFF.

The chain is built from TRBV2 and TRBJ1-2; TCRdb selects TRBD1, and the lack of DNA leaves this call unchecked. CDR1 and CDR2 (germline): SNHLY, FYNNEI. The CDR3 runs to 15 residues. CDR3 sequence: CASSGGQFYVYGYTF.

CDR3 residues: CASSLANRRDRYGYTF. The chain couples TRBV7-9 to TRBJ1-2; TCRdb indicates TRBD1, and absent DNA this call remains unverified. From germline, CDR1 is SEHNR and CDR2 FQNEAQ (reference sequence). The length of the CDR3 is 16 residues.

V and J are TRBV12-3 or TRBV12-4 and TRBJ2-5; TCRdb reports TRBD1, a call that lacks DNA to check it against. The CDR3 has 13 residues. This CDR3 is CASSLAGVRTQYF.

The chain has TRBV6-1 and TRBJ2-7; TCRdb reports TRBD2, a call that lacks DNA to check it against. CDR1 MNHNS and CDR2 SASEGT come from the germline V gene. The CDR3 is 15 residues long. CDR3 in amino acids: CASSRTSAFPYEQYF.

The V gene is TRBV5-1, the J gene TRBJ2-1; the D gene TCRdb calls, TRBD1, cannot be checked with no DNA. Per germline, CDR1 SGHRS and CDR2 YFSETQ. The length of the CDR3 is 15 residues. CDR3 sequence reads: CASSLAATGLNEQFF.

This sequence joins TRBV7-2 and TRBJ2-1. The CDR3 spans 12 residues. Germline V gene sequence: CDR1 SGHTA, CDR2 FQGNSA. CDR3 in amino acids: CASSLRVDEQFF.

The V and J genes are TRBV30 and TRBJ2-2; as DNA is missing, the TRBD2 call by TCRdb cannot be tested. Germline CDR1 and CDR2: GTSNPN and SVGIG (reference sequence). The CDR3 has 14 amino acids. The CDR3 region is CAWSVLGLRGELFF. Supplemented by reference TRBV30 and TRBJ2-2, the full variable domain reads SQTIHQWPATLVQPVGSPLSLECTVEGTSNPNLYWYRQAAGRGLQLLFYSVGIGQISSEVPQNLSASRPQDRQFILSSKKLLLSDSGFYLCAWSVLGLRGELFFGEGSRLTVL.

CDR3 region: CASSYGDLAYEQYF. The chain uses TRBV6-5 and TRBJ2-7; the TCRdb D gene call, TRBD2, has no DNA to confirm it. CDR1 MNHEY and CDR2 SVGAGI come from the germline V gene. This CDR3 is 14 amino acids long.

V and J are TRBV10-3 and TRBJ2-7; with no DNA, the TCRdb D assignment of TRBD2 cannot be verified. Per germline, CDR1 ENHRY and CDR2 SYGVKD. This CDR3 has 17 amino acids. CDR3 amino acids: CAISGASGGSITYEQYF.

This sequence joins TRBV24-1 and TRBJ2-1. The CDR3 is made up of 13 amino acids. CDR1 and CDR2 (germline): KGHDR, SFDVKD. The CDR3 protein is CATSGGTTNEQFF.

The J gene is TRBJ2-5, the V gene TRBV24-1. Germline loops: CDR1 KGHDR, CDR2 SFDVKD. This CDR3 region has 13 residues. The CDR3 here is CATSSGDTETQYF.

The rearrangement uses TRBV7-9 and TRBJ2-3. The germline V gene has CDR1 SEHNR and CDR2 FQNEAQ (reference sequence). CDR3 length: 15 amino acids. The CDR3 spells CASSLVVSGTDTQYF.

This chain links TRBV9 with TRBJ2-1. This CDR3 contains 15 residues. Per germline, CDR1 SGDLS and CDR2 YYNGEE. CDR3 sequence reads: CASSVVGSSYNEQFF. The full variable domain, in which reference TRBV9 and TRBJ2-1 provide the parts outside the CDR3, is DSGVTQTPKHLITATGQRVTLRCSPRSGDLSVYWYQQSLDQGLQFLIQYYNGEERAKGNILERFSAQQFPDLHSELNLSSLELGDSALYFCASSVVGSSYNEQFFGPGTRLTVL.

The V and J genes are TRBV3-1 and TRBJ2-4; TCRdb proposes TRBD1, but this gene call is untestable without DNA. The CDR3 totals 15 residues. Germline values: CDR1 LGHDT, CDR2 YNNKEL (reference sequence). The CDR3 region is CASSHSGLAKNIQYF.

The V and J genes are TRBV30 and TRBJ2-7. Germline V gene data show CDR1 as GTSNPN and CDR2 as SVGIG (reference sequence). This CDR3 spans 12 amino acids. This CDR3 is CACSGGSYEQYF. The entire variable domain, with the rest obtained from reference TRBV30 and TRBJ2-7, is as follows: SQTIHQWPATLVQPVGSPLSLECTVEGTSNPNLYWYRQAAGRGLQLLFYSVGIGQISSEVPQNLSASRPQDRQFILSSKKLLLSDSGFYLCACSGGSYEQYFGPGTRLTVT.

Here the CDR3 reads CASRPGGFNSPLHF. The chain couples TRBV5-1 to TRBJ1-6; TCRdb's D call of TRBD1 is untestable without DNA. From germline, CDR1 is SGHRS and CDR2 YFSETQ. The CDR3 loop spans 14 amino acids.

This chain joins TRBV11-2 and TRBJ1-3; absent DNA, TCRdb's TRBD1 call cannot be checked. From germline, CDR1 is SGHAT and CDR2 FQNNGV. There are 16 residues in the CDR3. The CDR3 loop reads CASSSTRGFLRNTIYF.

The genes are TRBV18 and TRBJ1-2. The CDR3 length is 13 residues. Germline V gene sequence: CDR1 KGHSH, CDR2 LQKENI. The CDR3 here is CASSHDQNYGYTF.